Described below is a single TCR beta chain sequence and its context. Its antigen is unidentified. The investigators amplified TCR beta CDR3 regions from RNA transcripts. The HTBI primer set drove a first-round RT-PCR of the TCR CDR3. TCRdb passed the multiplex PCR reads through MiXCR, listing each CDR3 protein once. Of approximately 510,000 distinct CDR3 sequences in the sample, around 50% were seen once. These data come from a study of T cells in Graves' hyperthyroidism and ophthalmopathy. Whole-study results and caveats: With a median lead of 6.5 months before onset, the model predicted ophthalmopathy.

CDR3 length: 13 amino acids. Looked up from germline, CDR1 is SGHRS and CDR2 is YFSETQ. V lost 5 bases and J lost 3, with 11 bases in between. The chain is built from TRBV5-1 and TRBJ1-1; D remains unclear. The sample consisted of peripheral blood or thyroid tissue (not recorded which). This TCR came from an adult woman with Graves' disease, either hyperthyroidism or ophthalmopathy (not recorded which). CDR3 sequence: CASRTRPYTEAFF. Written as DNA, the CDR3 is TGCGCCAGCAGGACGAGACCCTACACTGAAGCTTTCTTT.